Shown below are 14 T cell receptor beta chains from a single sample sequenced in a study of T cell responses to AZD1222 COVID-19 vaccine. Sequencing used immunoSEQ multiplex PCR; TCRdb keeps in-frame clones, though not all of them. The repertoire holds 97,000 or so clones, with roughly 86% as singletons. This specimen consisted of peripheral blood, obtained on day 0 of AZD1222 vaccination. Receptor source: an adult in good health.

This rearrangement joins TRBV14 to TRBJ1-6; 8 bases align to TRBD1. V dropped 3 bases and J dropped 5; count of bases not matched to a gene: 6. The CDR3 has 16 amino acids. Germline V lookup: CDR1 SGHDN, CDR2 FVKESK. The CDR3 DNA is TGTGCCAGCAGCCACCAGGGGGCTTTGGATAATTCACCCCTCCACTTT. This gives the protein CASSHQGALDNSPLHF.

The chain couples TRBV4-1 to TRBJ2-7; 8 bases are shared with TRBD1. The CDR3 is made up of 16 amino acids. V was pared by 0 bases and J by 2 bases, with 6 bases of the junction left unmatched. Per the germline V gene, CDR1 is MGHRA and CDR2 is YSYEKL. CDR3 protein: CASSQERTGTAYEQYF. The CDR3 DNA reads TGCGCCAGCAGCCAAGAACGGACAGGGACAGCCTACGAGCAGTACTTC.

The chain couples TRBV6-2 or TRBV6-3 to TRBJ1-1; D may be TRBD1 (5 bases). Per germline, CDR1 MNHEY and CDR2 SVGEGT. CDR3 size: 16 residues. The ends were cut back, 3 bases at V and 4 bases at J, with 18 bases in the middle. The CDR3 reads CASSYRGLTWGTEAFF. CDR3 DNA: TGTGCCAGCAGTTATAGGGGTCTGACCTGGGGCACTGAAGCTTTCTTT.

The rearrangement joins TRBV7-8 to TRBJ1-4; no definite D call. Trimming stripped 2 bases from V and 4 bases from J, with 8 bases between. From germline, CDR1 is SGHVS and CDR2 FQNEAQ. This CDR3 has 14 amino acids. CDR3 sequence: CASSLKRLNEKLFF. Here the CDR3 DNA reads TGTGCCAGCAGCTTAAAACGTCTTAATGAAAAACTGTTTTTT.

V is TRBV10-2 and J is TRBJ2-6, with a weak D call TRBD2 (6 bases). Trimming took 3 bases from V and 1 from J, leaving 7 bases between them. From germline, CDR1 is WSHSY and CDR2 SAAADI. The CDR3 is 15 residues long. For the CDR3, the DNA is TGCGCCAGCAGTGAAGGGAGGTCTGGGGCCAACGTCCTGACTTTC. It yields the protein CASSEGRSGANVLTF.

The rearrangement joins TRBV5-1 to TRBJ2-5; perhaps TRBD2 as D (5 bases). The CDR3 consists of 13 residues. V was shortened by 6 bases and J by 2 bases, with 11 bases between the two germline ends. CDR1 is SGHRS and CDR2 is YFSETQ in the germline V gene. The CDR3 DNA reads as TGCGCCAGCACCCGGAGGCCTCAAGAGACCCAGTACTTC. It is translated as CASTRRPQETQYF.

The chain uses TRBV19 and TRBJ2-5, with TRBD1 matching 8 bases. The V and J ends lost 5 bases and 5 bases, in that order; junction bases with no gene match: 7. CDR3 size: 14 residues. Germline V gene lookup returns CDR1 LNHDA and CDR2 SQIVND (reference sequence). This chain's CDR3 is CASSARQGRETQYF. The CDR3 region has the DNA TGTGCCAGTAGTGCCCGACAGGGGCGCGAGACCCAGTACTTC.

This clone was recorded only once. The chain has TRBV21-1 and TRBJ2-7. TRBV21-1 is termed a pseudogene. The CDR3 consists of 14 residues. CDR3 coding DNA: TGTGCCAGCGAGGGGGGACCCCTCTCCTACGAGCAGTACTTC. It is translated as CASEGGPLSYEQYF.

The chain is built from TRBV18 and TRBJ1-5, with 8 positions matching TRBD1. The CDR3 totals 15 residues. The V segment lost 4 bases and the J segment 4 bases; nucleotides outside the gene matches: 6. From germline, CDR1 is KGHSH and CDR2 LQKENI. The DNA of the CDR3 is TGTGCCAGCTCACTAGACAGGGGTGGAAATCAGCCCCAGCATTTT. Its translation is CASSLDRGGNQPQHF.

The chain recombines TRBV5-1 with TRBJ2-3; the D gene is possibly TRBD1 (6 bases). CDR3 length: 13 amino acids. In germline, CDR1 is SGHRS, CDR2 YFSETQ. V lost 4 bases to trimming and J lost 4 bases, with 10 bases between them. CDR3 residues: CASSQKGADTQYF. The DNA of the CDR3 is TGCGCCAGCAGCCAGAAGGGGGCAGATACGCAGTATTTT.

This rearrangement joins TRBV6-5 to TRBJ2-5; D is perhaps TRBD1 or TRBD2 (5 bases each). The CDR3 is 15 residues long. Germline CDR1 is MNHEY and CDR2 is SVGAGI. V lost 2 bases to trimming and J lost 5 bases, with 15 bases between them. CDR3 sequence reads: CASSYGGRRSETQYF. The CDR3 region has the DNA TGTGCCAGCAGTTACGGGGGACGCCGGTCTGAGACCCAGTACTTC.

The chain combines TRBV12-3 or TRBV12-4 with TRBJ1-1; D is undetermined. CDR3 length: 11 residues. V lost 8 bases, J lost 6 bases, and 10 bases lay in between. The CDR3 loop is CASGLLAEAFF. CDR3 bases: TGTGCCAGCGGCCTCTTGGCTGAAGCTTTCTTT.

The CDR3 DNA reads TGTGCCAGCAGCTTAGATATTTTGACAGGGGAAGCTTTCTTT. It translates to CASSLDILTGEAFF. The chain couples TRBV7-9 to TRBJ1-1; 7 bases are shared with TRBD1. Trimming removed 1 base from V and 8 bases from J; junction bases left unmatched: 7. Germline V CDR1 and CDR2: SEHNR, FQNEAQ (reference sequence). The CDR3 is made up of 14 amino acids.

The V call is TRBV11-2, the J call TRBJ1-1; D not resolved. Per germline, CDR1 SGHAT and CDR2 FQNNGV. Trimming stripped 2 bases from V and 3 bases from J, with 7 bases between. The CDR3 has 13 residues. This CDR3 reads CASSLMTDTEAFF. In DNA form, the CDR3 reads TGTGCCAGCAGCTTAATGACGGACACTGAAGCTTTCTTT.